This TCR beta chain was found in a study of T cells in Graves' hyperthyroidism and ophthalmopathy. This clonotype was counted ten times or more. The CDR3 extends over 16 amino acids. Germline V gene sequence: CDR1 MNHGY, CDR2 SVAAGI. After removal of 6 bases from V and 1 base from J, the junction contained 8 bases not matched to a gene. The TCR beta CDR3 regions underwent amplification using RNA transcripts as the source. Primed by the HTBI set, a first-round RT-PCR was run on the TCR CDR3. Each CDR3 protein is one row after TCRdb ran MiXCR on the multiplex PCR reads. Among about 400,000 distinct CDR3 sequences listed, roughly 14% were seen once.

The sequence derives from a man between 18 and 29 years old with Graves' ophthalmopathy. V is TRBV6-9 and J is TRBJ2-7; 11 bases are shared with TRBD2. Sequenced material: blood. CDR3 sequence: CASRALAGGVSYEQYF. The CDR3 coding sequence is TGTGCCAGCAGAGCCCTAGCGGGAGGTGTGTCCTACGAGCAGTACTTC.